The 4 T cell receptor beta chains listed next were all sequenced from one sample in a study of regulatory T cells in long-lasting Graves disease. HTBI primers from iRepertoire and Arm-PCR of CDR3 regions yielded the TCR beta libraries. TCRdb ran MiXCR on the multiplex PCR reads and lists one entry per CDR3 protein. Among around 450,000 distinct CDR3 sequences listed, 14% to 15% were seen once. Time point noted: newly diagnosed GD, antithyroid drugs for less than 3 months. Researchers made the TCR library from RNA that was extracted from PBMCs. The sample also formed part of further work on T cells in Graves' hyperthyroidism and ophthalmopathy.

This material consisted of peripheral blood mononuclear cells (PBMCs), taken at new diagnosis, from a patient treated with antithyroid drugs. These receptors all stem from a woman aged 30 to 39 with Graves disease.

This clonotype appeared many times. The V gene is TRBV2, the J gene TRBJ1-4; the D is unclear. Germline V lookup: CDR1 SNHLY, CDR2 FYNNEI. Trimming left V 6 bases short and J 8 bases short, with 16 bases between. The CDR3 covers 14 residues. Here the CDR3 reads CASSGGGFDEKLFF. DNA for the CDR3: TGTGCCAGCAGCGGCGGAGGGTTTGACGAAAAACTGTTTTTT.

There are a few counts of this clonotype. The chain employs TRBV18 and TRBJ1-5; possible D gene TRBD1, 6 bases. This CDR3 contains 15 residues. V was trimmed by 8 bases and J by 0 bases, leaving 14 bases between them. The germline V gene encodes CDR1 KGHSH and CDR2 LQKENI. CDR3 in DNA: TGTGCCAGCCCGCCGGGACAACTTAGCAATCAGCCCCAGCATTTT. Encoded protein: CASPPGQLSNQPQHF. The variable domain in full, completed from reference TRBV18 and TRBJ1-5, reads NAGVMQNPRHLVRRRGQEARLRCSPMKGHSHVYWYRQLPEEGLKFMVYLQKENIIDESGMPKERFSAEFPKEGPSILRIQQVVRGDSAAYFCASPPGQLSNQPQHFGDGTRLSIL.

DNA for the CDR3: TGCAGTGCTAGTCGTTTATGGGGGAGGAATCAGCCCCAGCATTTT. Translation: CSASRLWGRNQPQHF. V gene TRBV20-1 combines with J gene TRBJ1-5, with a weak D call TRBD1 (5 bases). This CDR3 comprises 15 residues. Per the germline V gene, CDR1 is DFQATT and CDR2 is SNEGSKA (reference sequence). V lost 3 bases and J lost 4, with 16 bases in between.

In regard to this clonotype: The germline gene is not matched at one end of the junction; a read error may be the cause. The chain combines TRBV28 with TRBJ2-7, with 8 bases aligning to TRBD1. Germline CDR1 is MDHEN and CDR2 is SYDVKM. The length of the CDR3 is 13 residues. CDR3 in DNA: TGTGCTAGCAGACCGGGACAGGTCTACGAGCAGTACTTC. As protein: CASRPGQVYEQYF. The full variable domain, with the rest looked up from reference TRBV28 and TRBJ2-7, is DVKVTQSSRYLVKRTGEKVFLECVQDMDHENMFWYRQDPGLGLRLIYFSYDVKMKEKGDIPEGYSVSREKKERFSLILESASTNQTSMYLCASRPGQVYEQYFGPGTRLTVT.